This T cell receptor beta chain was captured by sequencing in a study of T cell responses to AZD1222 COVID-19 vaccine. Study-wide points: Researchers took repertoire samples only after the peak T cell response had come. Possibly, clonal diversity was underestimated; donors were largely white British and included more females.

The CDR3 has 16 residues. CDR1 MNHNY and CDR2 SVGAGI come from the germline V gene (reference sequence). V shed 5 bases and J shed 0 bases, with 11 bases lying between them. The table came from immunoSEQ multiplex PCR; TCRdb's copy has only in-frame clones and leaves some out. This repertoire shows roughly 100,000 clones, around nine tenths found once; its top ten account for about 2.5%. Turning to this clone: The antigen is unknown.

The source is an adult in good health. J is TRBJ1-6 and V is TRBV6-6; possibly TRBD1 for D (6 bases). Material: peripheral blood, obtained on day 0 of AZD1222 vaccination. CDR3 protein: CASSGGQGSYNSPLHF. For the CDR3, the DNA is TGTGCCAGCAGTGGGGGGCAGGGCTCCTATAATTCACCCCTCCACTTT.